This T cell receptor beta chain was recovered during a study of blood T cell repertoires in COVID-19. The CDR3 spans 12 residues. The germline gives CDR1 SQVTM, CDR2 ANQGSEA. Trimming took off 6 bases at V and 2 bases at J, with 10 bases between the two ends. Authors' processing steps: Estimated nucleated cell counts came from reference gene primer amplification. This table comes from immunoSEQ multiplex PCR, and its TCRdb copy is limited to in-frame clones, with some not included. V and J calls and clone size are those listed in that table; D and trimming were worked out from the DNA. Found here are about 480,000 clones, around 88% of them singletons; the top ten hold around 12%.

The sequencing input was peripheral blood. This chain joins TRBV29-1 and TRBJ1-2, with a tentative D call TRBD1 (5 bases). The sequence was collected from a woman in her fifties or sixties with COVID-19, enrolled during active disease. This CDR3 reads CSVIQGNYGYTF. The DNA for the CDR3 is TGCAGCGTCATCCAGGGAAACTATGGCTACACCTTC.